The next 9 T cell receptor beta chains were all read from a single sample in a study of T-cell reconstitution after alpha-beta-depleted transplantation in children. The TCRbeta library was prepared with unique molecular identifiers. TCRdb fed the PCR reads into MiXCR, producing one record per CDR3 protein. The sample contains approximately 420,000 distinct CDR3 sequences, 11% of which appear only once. Material: PBMCs from the stem cell graft donor, obtained from the stem cell graft. The receptors stem from a human donor who donated a stem cell graft to a child with acute myeloid leukemia.

About this clonotype itself: Since a much larger clone is just one base distant, this may be a read error. The chain links TRBV3-1 to TRBJ2-3, with 13 bases that match TRBD2. The CDR3 covers 17 residues. Germline CDR1 and CDR2: LGHDT and YNNKEL (reference sequence). This chain's CDR3 is CACSRGLAGASTDTQYF. The CDR3 DNA reads as TGTGCCTGCAGCCGCGGACTAGCGGGGGCCAGCACAGATACGCAGTATTTT.

The genes are TRBV27 and TRBJ1-3, with D hard to call. Trimming shortened V by 4 bases and J by 0 bases, and 10 bases separated the two germline ends. Germline V gives CDR1 MNHEY, CDR2 SMNVEV (reference sequence). The CDR3 has 15 residues. CDR3 loop: CASSSRYDSGNTIYF. Here the CDR3 DNA reads TGTGCCAGCAGTTCCCGATATGACTCTGGAAACACCATATATTTT.

This clonotype was counted only a few times. The chain couples TRBV7-6 to TRBJ2-7, with D perhaps being TRBD1 or TRBD2 (5 bases each). Trimming stripped 2 bases from V and 5 bases from J, with 16 bases between. The V gene's germline CDR1 is SGHVS and CDR2 FNYEAQ. The CDR3 has 15 residues. The CDR3: CASSLRGLGLDEQYF. CDR3 nucleotides: TGTGCCAGCAGCTTACGGGGCCTTGGGCTAGACGAGCAGTACTTC. Combining the CDR3 with reference TRBV7-6 and TRBJ2-7 gives the whole variable domain GAGVSQSPRYKVTKRGQDVALRCDPISGHVSLYWYRQALGQGPEFLTYFNYEAQQDKSGLPNDRFSAERPEGSISTLTIQRTEQRDSAMYRCASSLRGLGLDEQYFGPGTRLTVT.

This clonotype was observed a handful of times. The gene calls are TRBV24-1 and TRBJ2-3, with 12 bases aligning to TRBD2. The CDR3 contains 14 residues. The V and J ends lost 5 bases and 6 bases, in that order; junction bases with no gene match: 2. In germline, CDR1 is KGHDR, CDR2 SFDVKD. The CDR3, as DNA: TGTGCCACCAGTGGACTAGCGGGAGATGATACGCAGTATTTT. This encodes CATSGLAGDDTQYF.

The rearrangement uses TRBV27 and TRBJ2-6; D not resolved. This CDR3 has 17 residues. Germline CDR1 and CDR2: MNHEY and SMNVEV (reference sequence). V lost 5 bases and J 5 bases, leaving 19 bases between the germline ends. DNA of the CDR3: TGTGCCAGCAGTCCGACCCCCGGGTTGGCTAGGGCCAACGTCCTGACTTTC. Protein sequence: CASSPTPGLARANVLTF.

V gene TRBV7-2 combines with J gene TRBJ1-2; D may be TRBD1 (6 bases). V was trimmed by 10 bases and J by 0 bases, leaving 15 bases between them. CDR1 and CDR2 from the germline V gene are SGHTA and FQGNSA. The CDR3 runs 14 residues. The CDR3 sequence: CANEQGPANYGYTF. As DNA, the CDR3 is TGTGCCAACGAACAGGGACCGGCTAACTATGGCTACACCTTC.

This clonotype has just a few counts. The chain joins TRBV3-1 to TRBJ2-3; D uncertain. The germline V and J ends were trimmed by 0 bases and 11 bases, with 12 bases remaining between them. Per germline, CDR1 LGHDT and CDR2 YNNKEL (reference sequence). This CDR3 spans 13 amino acids. CDR3 bases: TGTGCCAGCAGCCAAGATGACCCCCGGCGGCAGTATTTT. This translates into CASSQDDPRRQYF.

V is TRBV2 and J is TRBJ2-2; either TRBD1 or TRBD2 may supply D (5 bases each). Trimming shortened V by 4 bases and J by 6 bases, and 15 bases separated the two germline ends. The CDR3 sequence is 15 residues long. Germline V gives CDR1 SNHLY, CDR2 FYNNEI. The CDR3 sequence is CASSGAGSASGELFF. The CDR3 coding sequence is TGTGCCAGCAGTGGAGCAGGGAGTGCCTCCGGGGAGCTGTTTTTT. Looking up the rest from reference TRBV2 and TRBJ2-2 gives the full variable domain: EPEVTQTPSHQVTQMGQEVILRCVPISNHLYFYWYRQILGQKVEFLVSFYNNEISEKSEIFDDQFSVERPDGSNFTLKIRSTKLEDSAMYFCASSGAGSASGELFFGEGSRLTVL.

This clonotype was observed a few times. This chain connects TRBV30 to TRBJ2-3; 7 nucleotides line up with TRBD2. Per germline, CDR1 GTSNPN and CDR2 SVGIG (reference sequence). The CDR3 has 15 residues. Germline trimming cut 6 bases from V and 1 base from J; bases unmatched to any gene: 10. This CDR3 is CACAPYAGGTDTQYF. The CDR3 DNA sequence: TGTGCCTGTGCCCCTTATGCGGGGGGCACAGATACGCAGTATTTT.